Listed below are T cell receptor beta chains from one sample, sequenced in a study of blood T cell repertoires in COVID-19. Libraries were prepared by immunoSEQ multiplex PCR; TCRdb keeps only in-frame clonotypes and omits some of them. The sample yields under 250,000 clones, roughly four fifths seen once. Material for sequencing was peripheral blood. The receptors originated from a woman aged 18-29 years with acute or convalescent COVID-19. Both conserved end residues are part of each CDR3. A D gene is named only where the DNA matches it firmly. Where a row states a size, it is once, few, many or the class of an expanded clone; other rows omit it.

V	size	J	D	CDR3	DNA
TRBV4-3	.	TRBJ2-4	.	CASSQETGRLDQNIQYF	TGCGCCAGCAGCCAAGAGACAGGGCGACTAGACCAAAACATTCAGTACTTC
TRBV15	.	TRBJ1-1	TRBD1	CATSRDRGRTEAFF	TGTGCCACCAGCAGGGACAGGGGGCGAACTGAAGCTTTCTTT
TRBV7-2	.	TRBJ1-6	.	CASSLGFSGRSPLHF	TGTGCCAGCAGCTTAGGGTTCTCAGGGCGATCACCCCTCCACTTT
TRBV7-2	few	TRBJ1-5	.	CASSLVGGNQPQHF	TGTGCCAGCAGCTTAGTGGGAGGTAATCAGCCCCAGCATTTT
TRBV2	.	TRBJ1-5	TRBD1	CASTGTGQYSNQPQHF	TGTGCCAGCACCGGGACAGGACAATATAGCAATCAGCCCCAGCATTTT
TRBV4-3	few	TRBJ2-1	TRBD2	CASELNIGSGKGNEQFF	TGCGCCAGCGAGCTGAACATCGGTAGCGGGAAAGGAAATGAGCAGTTCTTC
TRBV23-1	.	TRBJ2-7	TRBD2	CASSHPSPTSAPYEQYF	TGCGCCAGCAGTCATCCGTCACCAACTAGCGCACCCTACGAGCAGTACTTC
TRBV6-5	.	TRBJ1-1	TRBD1	CASSYSTGGDTEAFF	TGTGCCAGCAGTTATTCCACAGGGGGCGACACTGAAGCTTTCTTT
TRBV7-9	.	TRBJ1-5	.	CASSPGSGQPQHF	TGTGCCAGCAGCCCAGGGTCAGGGCAGCCCCAGCATTTT
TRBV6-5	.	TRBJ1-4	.	CASSYMRVTNEKLFF	TGTGCCAGCAGTTACATGAGGGTAACTAATGAAAAACTGTTTTTT
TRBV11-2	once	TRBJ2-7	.	CASSLGTVSYEQYF	TGTGCCAGCAGCTTAGGGACAGTCTCCTACGAGCAGTACTTC
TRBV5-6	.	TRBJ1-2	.	CASSWGGGDGYTF	TGTGCCAGCAGCTGGGGGGGAGGCGATGGCTACACCTTC
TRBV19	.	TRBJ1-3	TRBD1	CASSNTGASGNTIYF	TGTGCCAGTAGTAACACAGGGGCCTCTGGAAACACCATATATTTT